This TCR beta chain originates from a study of T cells expressing NK-cell markers (TCRdb year 2020). In terms of the full investigation: TCR beta-chain repertoires were profiled in sorted CD3+CD56+NKG2C+, CD3+CD56+NKG2C- and CD3+CD56-NKG2C+ T-cell subsets from eight donors. Seven of the eight sequenced donors were HCMV-seropositive and one was HCMV-seronegative. The eight sequenced donors were randomly selected healthy volunteers, three men and five women. The libraries were sequenced on Illumina HiSeq 2000/2500, MiSeq or NextSeq, producing 2 x 150 bp reads. Summary of the overall study and its limitations: In six donors, the dominant CD3+CD56+NKG2C+ clonotypes were among the top 10 CD8+ clonotypes and accounted for roughly 1.0-7.0% of CD8+ T cells. Those dominant clonotypes were again the most abundant among CD3+CD56-NKG2C+ cells in a handful of donors, at roughly 25-60.1%. Whether the expanded NKG2C-expressing T cell clones were specific for HCMV antigens was left unclear.

Measured from the cysteine to the phenylalanine, the CDR3 is 16 residues long. No DNA is given. CDR1 and CDR2, looked up from the germline V gene, are SQVTM and ANQGSEA. Instrument on record: Illumina HiSeq 2000. TCR beta cDNA libraries were made by 5'RACE template switching that added a universal primer site and unique molecular identifiers. Priming for cDNA synthesis came from the TCR beta constant segment, and two successive PCR amplification steps followed. Per the original workflow: MIGEC handled demultiplexing of the reads and grouping by UMI, while MiTCR was used to assemble and quantify clonotypes. To exclude erroneous sequences, only TCR cDNA sequences supported by at least two reads were retained. The tcR package was used for downstream repertoire analysis, and clonotypes were matched across fractions by CDR3 nucleotide sequence plus V segment. VDJmatch was used to annotate antigen specificity against VDJdb, with one amino acid substitution allowed in CDR3. After TCRdb reprocessed the reads, each CDR3 protein sequence was kept as one row, without DNA. In this record, the V and J calls reflect TCRdb's handling and not the investigators' own analysis. The table for this sample lists approximately 15,000 distinct CDR3 sequences. In total, the top ten clones hold 59% of the sample.

A commercial ELISA kit detecting HCMV-specific IgG in serum was used to determine HCMV serostatus. Ficoll density gradient centrifugation was used to isolate peripheral blood mononuclear cells from blood. On this clonotype: What this receptor recognizes is not known.

Sequencing was performed on blood T cells: a sorted CD56 or NKG2C T cell subset, CD4+ or CD8+ T cells, or bulk PBMC T cells (not recorded which). The receptor's source is a man aged 18-70 years in good health. This sequence uses TRBV29-1 and TRBJ2-3; TCRdb's D call, TRBD1, is unchecked because there is no DNA. The CDR3 corresponds to CSVGLPGGEITDTQYF.